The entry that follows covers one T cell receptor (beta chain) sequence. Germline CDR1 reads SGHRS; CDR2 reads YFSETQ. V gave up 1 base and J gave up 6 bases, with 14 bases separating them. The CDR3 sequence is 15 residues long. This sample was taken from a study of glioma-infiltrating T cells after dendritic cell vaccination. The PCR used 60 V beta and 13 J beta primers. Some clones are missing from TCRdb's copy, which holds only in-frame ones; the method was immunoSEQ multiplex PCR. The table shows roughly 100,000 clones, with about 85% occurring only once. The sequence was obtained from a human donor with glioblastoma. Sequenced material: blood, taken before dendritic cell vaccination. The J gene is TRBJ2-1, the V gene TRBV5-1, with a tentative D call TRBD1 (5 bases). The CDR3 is CASSLIGSQGNEQFF. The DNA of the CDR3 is TGCGCCAGCAGCTTGATTGGGTCCCAGGGCAATGAGCAGTTCTTC.